Following are 19 T cell receptor beta chains from one sample sequenced in a study of regulatory T cells in long-lasting Graves disease. Time point reported: newly diagnosed GD, antithyroid drugs for less than 3 months. There was RNA extracted from PBMCs, and the TCR library was made from it. Relying on iRepertoire HTBI primers and Arm-PCR of CDR3 regions, the team built TCR beta libraries. MiXCR, applied by TCRdb to the multiplex PCR reads, yields one record per CDR3 protein. The sample consists of roughly 610,000 distinct CDR3 sequences, about 16% of them appearing once. The data were also submitted as part of a second study, on T cells in Graves' hyperthyroidism and ophthalmopathy.

The sequences come from peripheral blood mononuclear cells (PBMCs), collected at new diagnosis, from a patient treated with antithyroid drugs. These receptors came from a man aged 18 to 30 with Graves disease.

This clonotype was seen repeatedly, ten times or more. This chain links TRBV5-1 with TRBJ2-3, with a weak D call TRBD2 (5 bases). CDR3 size: 14 residues. CDR1 SGHRS and CDR2 YFSETQ come from the germline V gene. Trimming took off 6 bases at V and 3 bases at J, with 14 bases between the two ends. The CDR3 here is CASNLGRGTDTQYF. As DNA, the CDR3 is TGCGCCAGCAACCTTGGGAGAGGGACAGATACGCAGTATTTT.

This clonotype was seen a handful of times. The V and J genes are TRBV2 and TRBJ2-7; TRBD1 matches at 8 bases. This CDR3 region has 13 residues. V shed 8 bases and J 6 bases; nucleotides not matched to a gene: 9. CDR1 is SNHLY and CDR2 is FYNNEI in the germline V gene. Here the CDR3 reads CASDARGHLEQYF. The CDR3 region has the DNA TGTGCCAGCGACGCCAGGGGGCACCTCGAGCAGTACTTC.

V gene TRBV12-3 or TRBV12-4 combines with J gene TRBJ2-1; 12 bases agree with TRBD2. The CDR3 has 16 residues. The V and J ends lost 1 base and 5 bases, in that order; junction bases with no gene match: 3. CDR3 sequence (DNA): TGTGCCAGCAGTTTAGGCCGGACTAGCGGGGACAATGAGCAGTTCTTC. Translating gives CASSLGRTSGDNEQFF.

This clonotype showed up many times. The V gene is TRBV12-3 or TRBV12-4, the J gene TRBJ2-3; no clear D gene. The CDR3 runs 18 residues. V was trimmed by 1 base and J by 2 bases, leaving 19 bases between them. CDR3: CASSLEVTVADPTDTQYF. CDR3 bases: TGTGCCAGCAGTTTAGAGGTCACCGTTGCGGACCCCACAGATACGCAGTATTTT.

This clonotype came up a few times. The gene calls are TRBV27 and TRBJ1-5; 10 nucleotides agree with TRBD1. The trim removed 7 bases at V and 6 bases at J, leaving 18 bases unmatched. From germline, CDR1 is MNHEY and CDR2 SMNVEV (reference sequence). The CDR3 is made up of 18 amino acids. CDR3 sequence reads: CASTDRPPGTGERQPQHF. The CDR3, as DNA: TGTGCCAGCACCGATAGGCCCCCAGGGACAGGGGAACGTCAGCCCCAGCATTTT.

This clonotype was counted a few times. V and J are TRBV11-2 and TRBJ2-4; 7 positions agree with TRBD1. The germline CDR1 and CDR2 sequences are SGHAT and FQNNGV. The J segment lost 2 bases and the V segment lost 2 bases, leaving 9 bases of the junction unmatched. The CDR3 covers 17 residues. The CDR3 protein is CASSLRLGGSSKNIQYF. The DNA for the CDR3 is TGTGCCAGCAGCTTAAGGCTAGGGGGCTCTTCCAAAAACATTCAGTACTTC.

This clonotype was observed a handful of times. This sequence joins TRBV12-3 or TRBV12-4 and TRBJ2-1; 8 nucleotides align to TRBD2. Trimming cost V 8 bases and J 4 bases; bases outside gene matches: 7. This CDR3 spans 14 amino acids. The CDR3 sequence is CASWRSGSYNEQFF. In nucleotides, the CDR3 is TGTGCCAGCTGGAGGAGCGGGAGTTACAATGAGCAGTTCTTC.

This clonotype was detected only a few times. The V call is TRBV2, the J call TRBJ2-7; D is ambiguous. CDR1 and CDR2 (germline): SNHLY, FYNNEI. This CDR3 contains 15 residues. Trimming shortened V by 0 bases and J by 0 bases, and 9 bases separated the two germline ends. Here the CDR3 reads CASSEARGDSYEQYF. The CDR3 region has the DNA TGTGCCAGCAGTGAAGCGCGTGGGGACTCCTACGAGCAGTACTTC.

On this clonotype: A single base separates this from a much larger clone, so it may be a read error. This rearrangement joins TRBV6-2 or TRBV6-3 to TRBJ1-1; D remains ambiguous. Trimming removed 6 bases from V and 0 bases from J, with 8 bases in between. Germline CDR1 reads MNHEY; CDR2 reads SVGEGT. This CDR3 has 13 amino acids. The CDR3, as DNA: TGTGCCAGCAGCGTACATCTGAACACTGAAGCTTTCTTT. Its protein is CASSVHLNTEAFF.

Ten or more counts support this clonotype. The rearrangement uses TRBV6-4 and TRBJ1-1; D is uncertain. The CDR3 runs 14 residues. V dropped 6 bases and J dropped 3 bases, with 14 bases sitting between them. Germline V lookup: CDR1 MRHNA, CDR2 SNTAGT. In nucleotides, the CDR3 is TGTGCCAGCAGCCCGACAAGCGGAGACACTGAAGCTTTCTTT. As protein: CASSPTSGDTEAFF.

The chain has TRBV9 and TRBJ1-2; 8 bases are shared with TRBD1. The V segment lost 4 bases and the J segment 4 bases; nucleotides outside the gene matches: 6. The CDR3 runs to 14 residues. Per germline, CDR1 SGDLS and CDR2 YYNGEE. This CDR3 reads CASSYGDRSYGYTF. The DNA of the CDR3 is TGTGCCAGCAGCTACGGGGACAGGAGCTATGGCTACACCTTC. The whole variable domain, remainder taken from reference TRBV9 and TRBJ1-2, is DSGVTQTPKHLITATGQRVTLRCSPRSGDLSVYWYQQSLDQGLQFLIQYYNGEERAKGNILERFSAQQFPDLHSELNLSSLELGDSALYFCASSYGDRSYGYTFGSGTRLTVV.

The chain employs TRBV6-1 and TRBJ1-6, with unresolved D. V was shortened by 1 base and J by 7 bases, with 8 bases between the two germline ends. In germline, CDR1 is MNHNS, CDR2 SASEGT. This CDR3 has 14 residues. The CDR3 DNA reads as TGTGCCAGCAGTGAAGTGAGGAGAAATTCACCCCTCCACTTT. Protein product: CASSEVRRNSPLHF.

The chain carries TRBV20-1 and TRBJ2-7, with 10 bases fitting TRBD2. CDR3 length: 16 amino acids. The V and J ends lost 0 bases and 5 bases, in that order; junction bases with no gene match: 10. Germline CDR1 DFQATT, CDR2 SNEGSKA (reference sequence). CDR3 loop: CSARDPPSGSIDEQYF. The CDR3 bases are TGCAGTGCTAGAGATCCGCCTAGCGGGAGTATCGACGAGCAGTACTTC.

The chain combines TRBV5-4 with TRBJ2-7; TRBD2 matches 7 bases. The CDR3 loop spans 15 amino acids. Germline CDR1 reads SGHNT; CDR2 reads YYREEE (reference sequence). Trimming took 2 bases from V and 6 from J; bases not matched to a gene: 11. CDR3 amino acids: CASSFKAGNRPEQYF. In DNA form, the CDR3 reads TGTGCCAGCAGCTTTAAAGCGGGAAATAGGCCCGAGCAGTACTTC. Looking up the rest from reference TRBV5-4 and TRBJ2-7 gives the full variable domain: ETGVTQSPTHLIKTRGQQVTLRCSSQSGHNTVSWYQQALGQGPQFIFQYYREEENGRGNFPPRFSGLQFPNYSSELNVNALELDDSALYLCASSFKAGNRPEQYFGPGTRLTVT.

As to this clonotype: A read error is possible here, since a much larger clone lies one base away. The CDR3 reads CASSGTEACEQYF. CDR3 DNA: TGTGCCAGCAGCGGGACAGAAGCCTGCGAGCAGTACTTC. This chain links TRBV2 with TRBJ2-7, with 7 bases lining up with TRBD1. CDR3 length: 13 residues. The V segment lost 6 bases and the J segment 6 bases; nucleotides outside the gene matches: 8. Germline V CDR1 and CDR2: SNHLY, FYNNEI. Based on the CDR3 plus reference TRBV2 and TRBJ2-7, the full variable domain is EPEVTQTPSHQVTQMGQEVILRCVPISNHLYFYWYRQILGQKVEFLVSFYNNEISEKSEIFDDQFSVERPDGSNFTLKIRSTKLEDSAMYFCASSGTEACEQYFGPGTRLTVT.

This clonotype was seen at least ten times. V gene TRBV28 combines with J gene TRBJ2-1, with D possibly TRBD2 on 5 matching bases. Germline CDR1 reads MDHEN; CDR2 reads SYDVKM. The CDR3 loop spans 12 amino acids. The V end was cut by 5 bases, the J end by 9 bases, with 11 bases between. CDR3 DNA: TGTGCCAGCAGTCGGAGACGGGGTGAGCAGTTCTTC. Amino acid sequence: CASSRRRGEQFF.

This sequence joins TRBV5-1 and TRBJ2-2, with 10 bases fitting TRBD2. J gave up 4 bases and V 4 bases, and 4 bases lay outside the gene matches. CDR3 length: 15 amino acids. Germline V gene data show CDR1 as SGHRS and CDR2 as YFSETQ. The CDR3 DNA reads TGCGCCAGCAGCACCGAGCGGGAGGGCACCGGGGAGCTGTTTTTT. It encodes CASSTEREGTGELFF.

This clonotype has only a few counts. In DNA, the CDR3 is TGTGCCAGCAGCTTTAGCGTGACAGTCAATAATCAGCCCCAGCATTTT. This translates into CASSFSVTVNNQPQHF. The chain uses TRBV5-6 and TRBJ1-5; TRBD1 is a possible D gene (5 bases). Germline CDR1 reads SGHDT; CDR2 reads YYEEEE. Trimming pared 2 bases from V and 4 bases from J, leaving 16 bases between. CDR3 length: 16 amino acids. Complete variable domain (other parts from reference TRBV5-6 and TRBJ1-5): DAGVTQSPTHLIKTRGQQVTLRCSPKSGHDTVSWYQQALGQGPQFIFQYYEEEERQRGNFPDRFSGHQFPNYSSELNVNALLLGDSALYLCASSFSVTVNNQPQHFGDGTRLSIL.

This clonotype was seen repeatedly, ten times or more. The rearrangement links TRBV7-2 to TRBJ2-7; 9 positions match TRBD2. Germline loops: CDR1 SGHTA, CDR2 FQGNSA. The CDR3 spans 13 residues. In DNA form, the CDR3 reads TGTGCTTCGAGGCGACTAGCGGCCTACGAGCAGTACTTC. It is translated as CASRRLAAYEQYF.